The 28 T cell receptor beta chains below come from one sample, sequenced in a study of T cell clonotyping in hematopoietic cell transplantation. Time point: recipient sample about 28 days before transplant, after cytoreduction. Sequenced by immunoSEQ multiplex PCR; TCRdb stores in-frame clones only, minus some. This table has around 45,000 clones, around 83% appearing once. The material sequenced was peripheral blood mononuclear cells, taken before stem cell transplant. The receptor set was obtained from a man between 60 and 75 years old with myelodysplastic syndrome. Some clones in this sample may be carry-over from other donors' samples.

This clone was seen just once. J is TRBJ2-2 and V is TRBV4-3; D is perhaps TRBD2 (5 bases). The germline V gene has CDR1 LGHNA and CDR2 YSLEER. The CDR3 totals 16 residues. V was cut by 1 base and J by 3 bases, with 12 bases left in between. CDR3 DNA sequence: TGCGCCAGCAGCCAAGGCTACGGGGTTTACACCGGGGAGCTGTTTTTT. Translated, it gives CASSQGYGVYTGELFF.

The CDR3 loop is CATSRDQGTGELFF. CDR3 coding DNA: TGTGCCACCAGCAGAGATCAGGGGACCGGGGAGCTGTTTTTT. The rearrangement links TRBV15 to TRBJ2-2; tentative D call: TRBD1 (6 bases). Germline assignment: CDR1 LNHNV and CDR2 YYDKDF (reference sequence). This CDR3 spans 14 amino acids. The V end lost 0 bases, the J end lost 5 bases, and 7 bases lay between the germline ends. Full variable domain (outside the CDR3, taken from reference TRBV15 and TRBJ2-2): DAMVIQNPRYQVTQFGKPVTLSCSQTLNHNVMYWYQQKSSQAPKLLFHYYDKDFNNEADTPDNFQSRRPNTSFCFLDIRSPGLGDTAMYLCATSRDQGTGELFFGEGSRLTVL.

The rearrangement uses TRBV6-5 and TRBJ1-5; D might be TRBD1 (5 bases). CDR1 and CDR2 from the germline V gene are MNHEY and SVGAGI. Trimming removed 6 bases at V and 6 bases at J, with 15 bases between. This CDR3 comprises 14 residues. This CDR3 reads CASRSRGGGQPQHF. The CDR3 nucleotides read TGTGCCAGCAGATCGAGGGGCGGCGGTCAGCCCCAGCATTTT.

The V and J genes are TRBV28 and TRBJ2-1; the D call may be TRBD1 or TRBD2 (6 bases each). Looked up from germline, CDR1 is MDHEN and CDR2 is SYDVKM. The CDR3 is 15 residues long. V lost 5 bases and J lost 6, with 17 bases in between. The CDR3, as DNA: TGTGCCAGCAGTCGTCGGGGGCTACCCGGCAATGAGCAGTTCTTC. Amino acids: CASSRRGLPGNEQFF.

The V gene is TRBV11-3, the J gene TRBJ2-5, with a weak D call TRBD2 (6 bases). The CDR3 contains 15 residues. V shed 4 bases and J shed 2 bases, with 14 bases lying between them. Per germline, CDR1 SGHNT and CDR2 YENEEA. CDR3 nucleotide sequence: TGTGCCAGCAGCTCCCGAGGGGCGGGACAAGAGACCCAGTACTTC. Protein product: CASSSRGAGQETQYF. Full variable domain (remainder filled in from reference TRBV11-3 and TRBJ2-5): EAGVVQSPRYKIIEKKQPVAFWCNPISGHNTLYWYLQNLGQGPELLIRYENEEAVDDSQLPKDRFSAERLKGVDSTLKIQPAELGDSAVYLCASSSRGAGQETQYFGPGTRLLVL.

This clone was detected only once. The chain couples TRBV6-6 to TRBJ1-5; D might be TRBD1 (5 bases). The V gene's germline CDR1 is MNHNY and CDR2 SVGAGI (reference sequence). Trimming removed 2 bases at V and 3 bases at J, with 11 bases between. CDR3 length: 15 residues. The chain's CDR3 is CASSYPRQNNQPQHF. The CDR3 nucleotides read TGTGCCAGCAGTTACCCCCGACAGAACAATCAGCCCCAGCATTTT.

The chain couples TRBV6-1 to TRBJ1-3; no firm D call. V shed 9 bases and J shed 4 bases, with 1 base lying between them. CDR1 is MNHNS and CDR2 is SASEGT in the germline V gene. The CDR3 consists of 9 residues. CDR3 nucleotide sequence: TGTGCCAGAGGAAACACCATATATTTT. Amino acid sequence: CARGNTIYF.

This clone was counted a few times. The chain is built from TRBV6-1 and TRBJ1-2; the D is unclear. Trimming cost V 4 bases and J 4 bases, with 10 bases left between them. The germline gives CDR1 MNHNS, CDR2 SASEGT. CDR3 size: 13 residues. The CDR3 DNA reads TGTGCCAGCAGTGTACAAGTGGGCTATGGCTACACCTTC. Amino acid sequence: CASSVQVGYGYTF.

This chain uses TRBV5-1 with TRBJ2-3; D gene uncertain. The CDR3 consists of 15 residues. V dropped 5 bases and J dropped 5 bases, with 18 bases sitting between them. Germline V gene lookup returns CDR1 SGHRS and CDR2 YFSETQ. Here the CDR3 reads CASSPPSPGIDTQYF. The CDR3 DNA reads as TGCGCCAGCAGTCCCCCTTCTCCCGGTATAGATACGCAGTATTTT.

The chain links TRBV19 to TRBJ1-2, with 10 bases fitting TRBD1. This CDR3 has 15 amino acids. The germline CDR1 and CDR2 sequences are LNHDA and SQIVND (reference sequence). J was trimmed by 6 bases and V by 6 bases; bases with no gene match: 10. As DNA, the CDR3 is TGTGCCAGTAGAAAGAGGGACAGGGGTATTGATGGCTACACCTTC. This encodes CASRKRDRGIDGYTF.

This chain uses TRBV25-1 with TRBJ2-2, with 7 bases fitting TRBD1. The germline V gene encodes CDR1 MGHDK and CDR2 SYGVNS. This CDR3 is built from 16 residues. The ends lost 4 bases at V and 5 bases at J; junction bases unmatched: 10. This CDR3 reads CASSGARTGRTGELFF. DNA for the CDR3: TGTGCCAGCAGTGGAGCCCGGACAGGACGAACCGGGGAGCTGTTTTTT.

The chain links TRBV9 to TRBJ2-2; TRBD2 might be the D (5 bases). Trimming took 0 bases from V and 1 from J, leaving 10 bases between them. The V gene's germline CDR1 is SGDLS and CDR2 YYNGEE. The CDR3 totals 16 residues. Here the CDR3 reads CASSVEAVLNTGELFF. The CDR3 bases are TGTGCCAGCAGCGTAGAAGCGGTCTTGAACACCGGGGAGCTGTTTTTT.

This clone has just a few counts. The chain has TRBV11-3 and TRBJ2-7; D might be TRBD1 (6 bases). The germline V and J ends were trimmed by 4 bases and 0 bases, with 10 bases remaining between them. The length of the CDR3 is 14 residues. Germline V gene data show CDR1 as SGHNT and CDR2 as YENEEA. In nucleotides, the CDR3 is TGTGCCAGCAGCTGGACGGACAGCTCCTACGAGCAGTACTTC. This gives the protein CASSWTDSSYEQYF.

This chain connects TRBV7-8 to TRBJ1-2; the D is unclear. The CDR3 spans 17 residues. V was shortened by 5 bases and J by 0 bases, with 19 bases between the two germline ends. Germline CDR1 is SGHVS and CDR2 is FQNEAQ. This CDR3 reads CASSPVVAANPNYGYTF. The CDR3 DNA follows: TGTGCCAGCAGCCCGGTGGTGGCAGCAAATCCTAACTATGGCTACACCTTC.

This rearrangement joins TRBV6-5 to TRBJ1-1, with D uncertain. Trimming took 4 bases from V and 4 from J, leaving 4 bases between them. The CDR3 contains 11 residues. From germline, CDR1 is MNHEY and CDR2 SVGAGI. The CDR3 spells CASSWGTEAFF. The CDR3 nucleotides read TGTGCCAGCAGTTGGGGCACTGAAGCTTTCTTT.

This clone was found a few times. The chain links TRBV9 to TRBJ2-6; 8 bases are a match to TRBD1. The CDR3 runs to 19 residues. Germline CDR1 and CDR2: SGDLS and YYNGEE. The trim removed 0 bases at V and 1 base at J, leaving 9 bases unmatched. The CDR3 sequence is CASSVAVGRGRSGANVLTF. In DNA form, the CDR3 reads TGTGCCAGCAGCGTAGCTGTCGGCAGGGGGCGGTCTGGGGCCAACGTCCTGACTTTC.

This chain links TRBV5-6 with TRBJ2-5; maybe TRBD1 (6 bases). The germline V gene has CDR1 SGHDT and CDR2 YYEEEE. V dropped 2 bases and J dropped 7 bases, with 12 bases sitting between them. This CDR3 is 13 amino acids long. This CDR3 reads CASSFRDTGTQYF. CDR3 nucleotides: TGTGCCAGCAGCTTCAGGGACACGGGGACCCAGTACTTC.

This clone was recorded once. The chain links TRBV6-1 to TRBJ1-2, with D possibly matching TRBD1 (5 bases). Germline assignment: CDR1 MNHNS and CDR2 SASEGT. This CDR3 comprises 14 residues. Between the trimmed V and J ends, which lost 7 bases and 7 bases, there was a span of 19 bases. CDR3 in amino acids: CASMGQGLQSGYTF. CDR3 in DNA: TGTGCCAGCATGGGGCAGGGACTCCAAAGTGGCTACACCTTC.

The chain employs TRBV29-1 and TRBJ1-2, with no clear D. Trimming stripped 2 bases from V and 6 bases from J, with 10 bases between. Germline lookup yields CDR1 SQVTM and CDR2 ANQGSEA. CDR3 length: 12 residues. This chain's CDR3 is CSVEFSRNGYTF. The DNA of the CDR3 is TGCAGCGTTGAATTCAGCCGGAATGGCTACACCTTC.

In this sample, this clone turned up a few times. This rearrangement joins TRBV19 to TRBJ1-6; 9 nucleotides align to TRBD1. The CDR3 covers 14 residues. Losses at the gene ends were 8 bases for V and 7 bases for J; bases not matched to a gene: 6. The germline V gene encodes CDR1 LNHDA and CDR2 SQIVND (reference sequence). The CDR3 DNA reads as TGTGCCAGTGAAGGGACAGGGTGGAATTCACCCCTCCACTTT. Translation: CASEGTGWNSPLHF.

This sequence joins TRBV29-1 and TRBJ1-5; 7 bases map to TRBD1. There are 13 residues in the CDR3. Germline CDR1 SQVTM, CDR2 ANQGSEA. After removal of 1 base from V and 9 bases from J, the junction contained 6 bases not matched to a gene. The CDR3: CSVEVQGGRPQHF. Here the CDR3 DNA reads TGCAGCGTTGAAGTTCAGGGGGGTAGGCCCCAGCATTTT.

The genes are TRBV7-2 and TRBJ1-3; unclear D gene. The CDR3 extends over 16 amino acids. The V end was cut by 5 bases, the J end by 0 bases, with 14 bases between. The V gene's germline CDR1 is SGHTA and CDR2 FQGNSA. The CDR3 sequence is CASSRREASSGNTIYF. CDR3 nucleotides: TGTGCCAGCAGCCGCCGGGAGGCGAGCTCTGGAAACACCATATATTTT.

The gene calls are TRBV7-9 and TRBJ1-5; D remains ambiguous. This CDR3 is 13 amino acids long. Per germline, CDR1 SEHNR and CDR2 FQNEAQ (reference sequence). V was pared by 1 base and J by 7 bases, with 8 bases between. CDR3 bases: TGTGCCAGCAGCTTAGGGCAGTCACAGCCCCAGCATTTT. Encoded protein: CASSLGQSQPQHF.

The chain carries TRBV6-5 and TRBJ1-6, with D unclear. The CDR3 covers 12 residues. Germline V gene lookup returns CDR1 MNHEY and CDR2 SVGAGI. Trimming cost V 0 bases and J 13 bases, with 7 bases left between them. This chain's CDR3 is CASSYSDRPLHF. The CDR3 nucleotides are TGTGCCAGCAGTTACTCGGATCGGCCCCTCCACTTT.

The V and J genes are TRBV27 and TRBJ1-2; the match to TRBD1 covers 7 bases. The CDR3 runs to 15 residues. Germline values: CDR1 MNHEY, CDR2 SMNVEV (reference sequence). V gave up 5 bases and J gave up 2 bases; unmatched junction bases: 8. CDR3 coding DNA: TGTGCCAGCAGTCCATCCGGGACAGTCAACTATGGCTACACCTTC. It yields the protein CASSPSGTVNYGYTF.

V and J are TRBV5-6 and TRBJ2-5; TRBD2 agrees at 10 bases. Germline CDR1 is SGHDT and CDR2 is YYEEEE. The trim removed 1 base at V and 5 bases at J, leaving 11 bases unmatched. The CDR3 loop spans 17 amino acids. CDR3 nucleotide sequence: TGTGCCAGCAGCTTGTTGGGTAGCGGGGGGCCGAGGGAGACCCAGTACTTC. Amino acids: CASSLLGSGGPRETQYF.

This clone appeared a single time. V and J are TRBV7-2 and TRBJ2-4, with a weak D call TRBD1 (6 bases). V gave up 1 base and J gave up 0 bases, with 10 bases separating them. CDR3 length: 16 amino acids. Germline V gene sequence: CDR1 SGHTA, CDR2 FQGNSA. The CDR3 nucleotides are TGTGCCAGCAGCTTAGGGGACAACCTAGCCAAAAACATTCAGTACTTC. Translation gives CASSLGDNLAKNIQYF. The entire variable domain, with the rest obtained from reference TRBV7-2 and TRBJ2-4, is as follows: GAGVSQSPSNKVTEKGKDVELRCDPISGHTALYWYRQSLGQGLEFLIYFQGNSAPDKSGLPSDRFSAERTGGSVSTLTIQRTQQEDSAVYLCASSLGDNLAKNIQYFGAGTRLSVL.

This chain links TRBV7-2 with TRBJ1-2; possibly TRBD1 for D (5 bases). Per germline, CDR1 SGHTA and CDR2 FQGNSA. This CDR3 region has 12 residues. V was trimmed by 5 bases and J by 2 bases, leaving 6 bases between them. CDR3 DNA sequence: TGTGCCAGCAGCCGGGACAACTATGGCTACACCTTC. This gives the protein CASSRDNYGYTF.